A selection of T cell receptor beta chains follows, all from one sample in a study of beta chain features in type 1 diabetes. Using immunoSEQ multiplex PCR, the repertoire was profiled, and TCRdb retains in-frame clones only, with some absent. The sample yields under 500,000 clones, 30% seen once. The sample was naive CD4+ T cells from blood. The receptors shown here come from a man between 18 and 35 years old in good health. Both conserved end residues are part of each CDR3. D genes are given only for firm matches. The size of a clone is reported for some rows only, either as once, few or many, or as a class for expanded clones.

size,J,D,V,length,CDR3,DNA
-,TRBJ2-3,-,TRBV5-1,14,CASSLEARADTQYF,TGCGCCAGCAGCTTGGAAGCTAGAGCAGATACGCAGTATTTT
few,TRBJ1-1,TRBD1,TRBV29-1,13,CSAHREGTVEAFF,TGCAGCGCACACAGGGAGGGGACAGTTGAAGCTTTCTTT
few,TRBJ2-5,-,TRBV28,13,CASSFGPGETQYF,TGTGCCAGCAGTTTTGGACCTGGGGAGACCCAGTACTTC
few,TRBJ2-7,TRBD1,TRBV7-2,13,CASSSRGLGEQYF,TGTGCCAGCAGCTCTAGGGGGCTAGGCGAGCAGTACTTC
few,TRBJ1-5,TRBD1,TRBV29-1,15,CSVEVLGQGDQPQHF,TGCAGCGTTGAAGTACTAGGACAGGGCGATCAGCCCCAGCATTTT
few,TRBJ2-7,-,TRBV18,15,CASSPLSGSLYEQYF,TGTGCCAGCTCACCACTTTCGGGGTCGCTCTACGAGCAGTACTTC
-,TRBJ2-3,TRBD2,TRBV9,18,CASSVAGGLAGDQGTQYF,TGTGCCAGCAGCGTAGCTGGGGGGCTAGCGGGAGATCAGGGTACGCAGTATTTT
-,TRBJ2-2,-,TRBV5-4,12,CASTSSTGELFF,TGTGCCAGCACCTCTAGCACCGGGGAGCTGTTTTTT
-,TRBJ2-1,-,TRBV5-6,15,CASSLPRTDYNEQFF,TGTGCCAGCAGCTTGCCCCGGACAGACTACAATGAGCAGTTCTTC
-,TRBJ1-3,-,TRBV4-2,13,CASSQDEGTGLAF,TGTGCCAGCAGCCAAGACGAGGGCACAGGGTTGGCTTTT
few,TRBJ2-7,-,TRBV27,13,CASSSWQGGEQYF,TGTGCCAGCAGTTCTTGGCAGGGAGGCGAGCAGTACTTC
few,TRBJ2-7,TRBD2,TRBV29-1,13,CSIREEIFSEQYF,TGCAGCATACGGGAGGAAATTTTCTCCGAGCAGTACTTC
-,TRBJ2-7,-,TRBV30,14,CAWSKGEHGYEQYF,TGTGCCTGGTCCAAAGGGGAACATGGCTACGAGCAGTACTTC
-,TRBJ1-2,-,TRBV14,16,CASSQNNRALGYGYTF,TGTGCCAGCAGCCAAAACAACAGGGCCCTGGGGTATGGCTACACCTTC
few,TRBJ2-7,-,TRBV5-6,15,CASSLGSLQVYEQYF,TGTGCCAGCAGCTTGGGTTCCTTACAGGTCTACGAGCAGTACTTC
few,TRBJ2-1,-,TRBV28,16,CASSVLTGISYNEQFF,TGTGCCAGCAGTGTTCTCACAGGGATCTCCTACAATGAGCAGTTCTTC
-,TRBJ2-3,TRBD2,TRBV28,15,CASSSLAGGADTQYF,TGTGCCAGCAGTTCCCTAGCGGGAGGGGCAGATACGCAGTATTTT
-,TRBJ2-4,-,TRBV2,12,CASSADSYIQYF,TGTGCCAGCAGTGCAGACAGTTACATTCAGTACTTC
few,TRBJ1-2,-,TRBV4-3,13,CASSLTIETGYTF,TGCGCCAGCAGCTTGACGATAGAAACTGGCTACACCTTC
few,TRBJ2-7,-,TRBV7-9,14,CASSAGPIFHEQYF,TGTGCCAGCAGTGCGGGCCCCATATTCCACGAGCAGTACTTC
-,TRBJ2-1,TRBD2,TRBV9,15,CASSVTSSGYNEQFF,TGTGCCAGCAGCGTAACGTCTAGCGGTTACAATGAGCAGTTCTTC
-,TRBJ1-1,-,TRBV7-2,15,CASSGWRQMNTEAFF,TGTGCCAGCAGCGGGTGGAGACAGATGAACACTGAAGCTTTCTTT
-,TRBJ1-3,-,TRBV10-3,13,CAISGDGVVVRYF,TGTGCCATCAGTGGGGACGGAGTAGTAGTCAGATATTTT
-,TRBJ2-1,-,TRBV5-1,16,CASSLGLLGGRHEQFF,TGCGCCAGCAGCTTGGGCCTGTTGGGCGGGCGGCATGAGCAGTTCTTC
-,TRBJ2-7,-,TRBV2,13,CASSHPRPPEQYF,TGTGCCAGCAGCCACCCCCGGCCCCCGGAGCAGTACTTC
-,TRBJ2-1,-,TRBV7-9,13,CASILKGGDEQFF,TGTGCCAGCATCCTAAAGGGGGGCGATGAGCAGTTCTTC
few,TRBJ2-1,TRBD2,TRBV18,15,CASSPFAGESNEQFF,TGTGCCAGCTCACCCTTCGCGGGAGAGTCCAATGAGCAGTTCTTC
-,TRBJ2-3,TRBD2,TRBV7-8,16,CASSLVLAGGSDTQYF,TGTGCCAGCAGCTTGGTCCTAGCGGGAGGATCGGATACGCAGTATTTT
-,TRBJ2-6,-,TRBV7-9,14,CASSPGAGANVLTF,TGTGCCAGCAGCCCAGGGGCTGGGGCCAACGTCCTGACTTTC
-,TRBJ2-7,TRBD2,TRBV15,15,CATSRGLAGTYEQYF,TGTGCCACCAGCAGAGGGCTAGCGGGAACTTACGAGCAGTACTTC
-,TRBJ2-1,-,TRBV7-3,13,CASSFRPGNEQFF,TGTGCCAGCAGCTTCCGTCCGGGGAATGAGCAGTTCTTC
-,TRBJ1-2,-,TRBV30,11,CAWSPGKGYTF,TGTGCCTGGAGCCCCGGGAAGGGCTACACCTTC
-,TRBJ2-1,TRBD2,TRBV30,15,CAWSKSGSSYNEQFF,TGTGCCTGGAGTAAAAGCGGGAGCTCCTACAATGAGCAGTTCTTC
-,TRBJ2-6,-,TRBV9,16,CASSPRWGSGANVLTF,TGTGCCAGCAGCCCCAGATGGGGATCTGGGGCCAACGTCCTGACTTTC
few,TRBJ2-6,-,TRBV25-1,13,CASSEPGANVLTF,TGTGCCAGCAGTGAGCCTGGGGCCAACGTCCTGACTTTC
few,TRBJ1-2,TRBD1,TRBV7-2,16,CASSTRRDRDNYGYTF,TGTGCCAGCAGCACACGCCGGGACAGGGATAACTATGGCTACACCTTC
few,TRBJ2-1,-,TRBV4-2,12,CASSPGYNEQFF,TGTGCCAGCAGCCCAGGGTACAATGAGCAGTTCTTC
-,TRBJ1-1,-,TRBV7-2,14,CASSLQGWGTEAFF,TGTGCCAGCAGCTTACAGGGATGGGGCACTGAAGCTTTCTTT
-,TRBJ2-7,-,TRBV4-3,14,CASSQGQYSYEQYF,TGCGCCAGCAGCCAAGGCCAGTATTCCTACGAGCAGTACTTC
few,TRBJ2-3,-,TRBV15,15,CATSRDASSTDTQYF,TGTGCCACCAGCAGAGACGCATCTAGCACAGATACGCAGTATTTT
few,TRBJ2-7,-,TRBV23-1,16,CASSQSVRPAPYEQYF,TGCGCCAGCAGTCAATCGGTCCGCCCAGCGCCCTACGAGCAGTACTTC
-,TRBJ2-7,TRBD2,TRBV5-1,16,CASSSIGTSGSHEQYF,TGCGCCAGCAGCTCAATAGGGACTAGCGGGAGTCACGAGCAGTACTTC
-,TRBJ2-5,-,TRBV18,12,CASSPSQETQYF,TGTGCCAGCTCGCCTTCTCAAGAGACCCAGTACTTC
-,TRBJ2-1,-,TRBV10-3,12,CAISGSFDEQFF,TGTGCCATCAGTGGTAGCTTCGATGAGCAGTTCTTC
-,TRBJ2-2,TRBD2,TRBV11-2,16,CASSLGLAGGVGELFF,TGTGCCAGCAGCCTCGGACTAGCGGGAGGTGTCGGGGAGCTGTTTTTT
-,TRBJ2-4,-,TRBV28,16,CASSTVFGASANIQYF,TGTGCCAGCAGCACAGTTTTCGGGGCTTCGGCGAACATTCAGTACTTC
few,TRBJ1-2,TRBD1,TRBV30,16,CAWRTRTGTGVGGYTF,TGTGCCTGGAGAACCCGGACCGGGACAGGGGTCGGAGGCTACACCTTC
-,TRBJ1-2,-,TRBV7-9,13,CASSLDTYVGYTF,TGTGCCAGCAGCTTAGACACTTACGTTGGCTACACCTTC
-,TRBJ2-5,-,TRBV6-1,12,CASSRTQETQYF,TGTGCCAGCAGTAGGACCCAAGAGACCCAGTACTTC
-,TRBJ2-5,TRBD1,TRBV29-1,13,CSVERGRSETQYF,TGCAGCGTTGAGAGGGGGCGATCGGAGACCCAGTACTTC
-,TRBJ2-7,-,TRBV25-1,14,CASSEGHRPYEQYF,TGTGCCAGCAGTGAGGGGCATCGGCCTTACGAGCAGTACTTC
once,TRBJ2-5,TRBD2,TRBV4-3,15,CASSPGIGRAETQYF,TGCGCCAGCAGCCCCGGAATAGGGAGGGCGGAGACCCAGTACTTC
-,TRBJ2-1,-,TRBV15,16,CATSARIMSSYNEQFF,TGTGCCACCAGCGCGCGTATCATGAGCTCCTACAATGAGCAGTTCTTC
-,TRBJ2-1,-,TRBV5-6,13,CASSRISSDEQFF,TGTGCCAGCAGCCGGATTTCTAGCGATGAGCAGTTCTTC
few,TRBJ2-7,-,TRBV7-6,14,CASSPRRDHYEQYF,TGTGCCAGCAGCCCCAGGAGGGACCACTACGAGCAGTACTTC
-,TRBJ2-2,TRBD1,TRBV13,17,CASSYRTGGWNTGELFF,TGTGCCAGCAGCTACCGGACAGGGGGTTGGAACACCGGGGAGCTGTTTTTT
few,TRBJ2-1,-,TRBV2,12,CASSEAGGAQFF,TGTGCCAGCAGTGAAGCAGGGGGAGCGCAGTTCTTC
-,TRBJ2-3,-,TRBV11-2,14,CASSFSRGTDTQYF,TGTGCCAGCAGCTTTTCAAGGGGCACAGATACGCAGTATTTT
few,TRBJ2-7,-,TRBV5-1,15,CASSLLGAWEYEQYF,TGCGCCAGCAGCTTGCTGGGCGCATGGGAGTACGAGCAGTACTTC